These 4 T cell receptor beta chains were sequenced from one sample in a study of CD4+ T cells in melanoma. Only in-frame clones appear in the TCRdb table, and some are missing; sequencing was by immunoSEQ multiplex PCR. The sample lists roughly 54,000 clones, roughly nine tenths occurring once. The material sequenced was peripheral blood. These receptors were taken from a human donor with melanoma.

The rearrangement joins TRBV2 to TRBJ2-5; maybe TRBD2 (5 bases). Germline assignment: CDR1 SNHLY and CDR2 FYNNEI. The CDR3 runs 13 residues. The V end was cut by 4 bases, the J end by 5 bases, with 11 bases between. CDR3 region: CASSVLVRETQYF. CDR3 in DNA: TGTGCCAGCAGTGTACTAGTTCGGGAGACCCAGTACTTC.

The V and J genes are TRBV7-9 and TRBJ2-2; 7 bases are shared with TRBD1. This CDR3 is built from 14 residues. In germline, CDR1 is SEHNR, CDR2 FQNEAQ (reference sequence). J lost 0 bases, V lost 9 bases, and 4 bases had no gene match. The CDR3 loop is CASRGPSNTGELFF. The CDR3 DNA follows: TGTGCCAGTAGGGGGCCCTCGAACACCGGGGAGCTGTTTTTT.

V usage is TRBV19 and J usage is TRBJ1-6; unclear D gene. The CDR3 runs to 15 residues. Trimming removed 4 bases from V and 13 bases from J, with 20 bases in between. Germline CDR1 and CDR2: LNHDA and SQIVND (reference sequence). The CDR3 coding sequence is TGTGCCAGTAGTACTCCAGGTCCGGGAGTCTCCCCCCTCCACTTT. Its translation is CASSTPGPGVSPLHF.

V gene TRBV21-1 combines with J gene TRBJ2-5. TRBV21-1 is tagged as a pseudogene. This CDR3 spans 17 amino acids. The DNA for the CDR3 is TGTGCCAGCAGCAAAGAGCCGCGGGACATGGGGTTCGAGACCCAGTACTTC. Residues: CASSKEPRDMGFETQYF.